This T cell receptor (beta chain) originates from a study of cytomegalovirus exposure and HLA in healthy donors. CDR1 and CDR2 (germline): SGHRS, YFSETQ. The CDR3 is made up of 15 amino acids. The V gene lost 4 bases and the J gene lost 4 bases, with 17 bases spanning the gap. Generated by immunoSEQ multiplex PCR, the TCRdb table keeps only in-frame clones and is missing some. The data hold under 250,000 clones, with about 81% observed a single time. Findings of the study overall: Three chains tied to CMV proved CMV antigen-specific in vitro. Researchers catalogued 160 or so TCR beta chains as cytomegalovirus-associated. Reportedly, cytomegalovirus status was diagnosed with high sensitivity and specificity.

On this clone: Its cognate antigen is unknown.

The sequencing sample was made of PBMCs. This chain joins TRBV5-1 and TRBJ1-1; a possible D gene is TRBD1 (5 bases). This clonotype was obtained from a woman between 25 and 40 years old in good health and CMV-seronegative. CDR3 protein: CASSRGEGRLTEAFF. The CDR3 region has the DNA TGCGCCAGCAGCCGGGGGGAGGGGCGGCTCACTGAAGCTTTCTTT.